This T cell receptor (beta chain) is from a study of graft-versus-host responses after intestinal transplantation. This CDR3 has 17 residues. CDR1 is LGHNA, CDR2 YSLEER, per germline. Unmatched junction bases numbered 6, after V lost 0 bases and J lost 1 base. As for this clone: What it recognizes is unknown.

Profiled with immunoSEQ multiplex PCR; TCRdb holds only in-frame clones, not every one. The sample includes 95,000 to 130,000 clones, 90% of them seen just once. Study-wide results and caveats: Allografts carried high graft-versus-host to host-versus-graft clonal ratios in patients having graft-donor T cell macrochimerism.

This clonotype was sampled from a human donor who received an intestinal transplant. The sequences come from unstimulated CD4+ T cells sorted from spleen or lymph node cells, collected before intestinal transplant. The chain combines TRBV4-3 with TRBJ2-3; 8 nucleotides agree with TRBD2. CDR3 protein: CASSQEASGPRTDTQYF. CDR3 coding DNA: TGCGCCAGCAGCCAAGAGGCTAGCGGGCCTCGCACAGATACGCAGTATTTT.